This TCR beta chain is drawn from a study of cytotoxic CD8 clonotypes in ibrutinib-treated CLL. This clone appeared a few times. The CDR3 length is 13 residues. Germline CDR1 and CDR2: LNHDA and SQIVND (reference sequence). The ends were cut back, 5 bases at V and 1 base at J, with 8 bases in the middle. Only in-frame clones appear in the TCRdb table, and some are missing; sequencing was by immunoSEQ multiplex PCR. Altogether about 150,000 clones are present, 79% being singletons, with the ten largest covering roughly 13%. The sequence was collected from a human donor with chronic lymphocytic leukemia. The chain recombines TRBV19 with TRBJ1-1; the D is unclear. Here the sequenced sample was PBMCs, taken after 12 months of ibrutinib treatment. The CDR3 sequence: CASSVRGNTEAFF. In DNA, the CDR3 is TGTGCCAGTAGTGTTCGGGGGAACACTGAAGCTTTCTTT.